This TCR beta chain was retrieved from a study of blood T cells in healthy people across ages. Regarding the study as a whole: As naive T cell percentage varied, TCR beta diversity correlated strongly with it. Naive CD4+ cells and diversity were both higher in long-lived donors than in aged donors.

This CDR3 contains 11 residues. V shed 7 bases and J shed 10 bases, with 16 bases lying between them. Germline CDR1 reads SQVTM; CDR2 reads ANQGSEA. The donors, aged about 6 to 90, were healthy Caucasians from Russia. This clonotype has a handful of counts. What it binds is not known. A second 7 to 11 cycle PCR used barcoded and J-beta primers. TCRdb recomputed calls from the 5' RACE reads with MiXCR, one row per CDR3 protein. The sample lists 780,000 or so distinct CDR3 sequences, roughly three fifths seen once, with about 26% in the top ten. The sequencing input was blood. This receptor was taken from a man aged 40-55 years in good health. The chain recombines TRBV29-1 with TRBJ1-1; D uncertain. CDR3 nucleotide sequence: TGCAGCGCAAGGCCACCCGTGCGAGCTTTCTTT. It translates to CSARPPVRAFF.